This TCR beta chain was obtained from a study of memory CD4+ T cells and cytomegalovirus serostatus. TCRdb's copy holds only in-frame clones and misses some; the assay was immunoSEQ multiplex PCR. The sample has roughly 50,000 clones, around 80% seen once; the top ten hold 0.78%. Single viable CD3+CD4+CD8-CD45RO+ cells were sorted as the memory CD4+ T cells. V was pared by 7 bases and J by 7 bases, with 12 bases of the junction left unmatched. The germline V gene has CDR1 MNHEY and CDR2 SMNVEV (reference sequence). The CDR3 spans 15 residues. What was sequenced was memory CD4+ T cells from blood. This chain links TRBV27 with TRBJ2-7; 11 nucleotides align to TRBD1. The receptor was derived from an adult in good health and CMV-seronegative. The CDR3 DNA reads as TGTGCCAGCACACGGGCCGGGACAGGGGGAAGGGAGCAGTACTTC. Its translation is CASTRAGTGGREQYF.